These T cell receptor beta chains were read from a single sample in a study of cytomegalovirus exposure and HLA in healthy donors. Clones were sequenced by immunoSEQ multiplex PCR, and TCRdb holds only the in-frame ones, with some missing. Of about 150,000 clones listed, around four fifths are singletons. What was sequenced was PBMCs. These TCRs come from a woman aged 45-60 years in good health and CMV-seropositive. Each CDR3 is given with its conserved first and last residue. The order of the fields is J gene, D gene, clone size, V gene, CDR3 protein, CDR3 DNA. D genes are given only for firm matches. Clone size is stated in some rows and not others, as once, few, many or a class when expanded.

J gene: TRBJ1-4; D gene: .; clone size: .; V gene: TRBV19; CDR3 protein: CASKLAATNEKLFF; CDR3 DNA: TGTGCCAGTAAGTTAGCTGCAACTAATGAAAAACTGTTTTTT
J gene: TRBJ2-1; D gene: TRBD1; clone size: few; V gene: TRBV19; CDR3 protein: CASSKPGQGYNEQFF; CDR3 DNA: TGTGCCAGTAGTAAACCGGGACAGGGTTACAATGAGCAGTTCTTC
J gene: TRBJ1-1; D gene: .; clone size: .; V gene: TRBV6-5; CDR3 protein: CASSYRDIFEAFF; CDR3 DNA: TGTGCCAGCAGTTACCGAGACATCTTTGAAGCTTTCTTT
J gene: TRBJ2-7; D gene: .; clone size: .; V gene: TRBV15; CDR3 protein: CATKKRTDYEQYF; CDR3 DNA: TGTGCCACCAAGAAAAGGACGGACTACGAGCAGTACTTC
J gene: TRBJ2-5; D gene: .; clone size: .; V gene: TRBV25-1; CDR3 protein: CASSNRRETQYF; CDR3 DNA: TGTGCCAGCAGTAACAGGCGGGAGACCCAGTACTTC
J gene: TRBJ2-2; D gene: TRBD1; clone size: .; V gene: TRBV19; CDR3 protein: CASSIGQGSPGELFF; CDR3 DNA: TGTGCCAGTAGTATAGGACAGGGGTCCCCCGGGGAGCTGTTTTTT
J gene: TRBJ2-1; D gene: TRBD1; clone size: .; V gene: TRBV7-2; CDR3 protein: CASSLGQGGYNEQFF; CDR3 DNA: TGTGCCAGCAGCTTAGGACAGGGTGGCTACAATGAGCAGTTCTTC
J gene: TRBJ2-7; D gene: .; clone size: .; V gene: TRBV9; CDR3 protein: CASSVGPAGLSYEQYF; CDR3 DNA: TGTGCCAGCAGCGTAGGCCCAGCGGGCCTCTCCTACGAGCAGTACTTC
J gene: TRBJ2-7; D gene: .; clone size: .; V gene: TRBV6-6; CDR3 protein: CASRERGGGWDEQYF; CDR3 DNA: TGTGCCAGCAGGGAAAGAGGGGGGGGCTGGGACGAGCAGTACTTC
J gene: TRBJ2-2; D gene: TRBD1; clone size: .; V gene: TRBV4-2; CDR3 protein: CASSQDWAGGLEWLFF; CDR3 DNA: TGTGCCAGCAGCCAAGACTGGGCAGGGGGTTTGGAGTGGCTGTTTTTT
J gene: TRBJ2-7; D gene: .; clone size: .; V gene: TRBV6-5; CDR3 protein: CASSYSRNSYEQYF; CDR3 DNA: TGTGCCAGCAGTTACTCGAGAAACTCCTACGAGCAGTACTTC
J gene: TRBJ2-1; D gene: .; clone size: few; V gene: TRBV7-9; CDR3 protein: CSSSLGGNEQFF; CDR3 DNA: TGTTCCAGCAGCTTAGGAGGCAATGAGCAGTTCTTC
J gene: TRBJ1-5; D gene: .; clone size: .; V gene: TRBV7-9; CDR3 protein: CASSPGDSNQPQHF; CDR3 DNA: TGTGCCAGCAGCCCGGGGGATAGCAATCAGCCCCAGCATTTT
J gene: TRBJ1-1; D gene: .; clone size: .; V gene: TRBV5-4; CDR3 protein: CASSETGAEAFF; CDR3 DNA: TGTGCCAGCAGCGAGACCGGGGCTGAAGCTTTCTTT
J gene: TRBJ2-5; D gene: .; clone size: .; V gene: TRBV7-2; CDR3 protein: CASSPARETQYF; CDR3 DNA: TGTGCCAGCAGCCCTGCCAGGGAGACCCAGTACTTC
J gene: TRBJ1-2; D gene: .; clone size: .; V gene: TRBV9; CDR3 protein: CASSPLAGYGYTF; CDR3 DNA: TGTGCCAGCAGCCCACTAGCAGGCTATGGCTACACCTTC
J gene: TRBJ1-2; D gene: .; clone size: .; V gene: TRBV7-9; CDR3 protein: CASSRDWTNYGYTF; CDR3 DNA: TGTGCCAGCAGCAGGGACTGGACTAACTATGGCTACACCTTC
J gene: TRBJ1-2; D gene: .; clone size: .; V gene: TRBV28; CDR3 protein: CASSSSGRGHGYTF; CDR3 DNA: TGTGCCAGCAGCTCTTCGGGGCGGGGGCATGGCTACACCTTC
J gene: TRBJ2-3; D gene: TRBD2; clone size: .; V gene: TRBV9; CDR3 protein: CASSVGAGLITDTQYF; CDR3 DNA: TGTGCCAGCAGCGTAGGAGCGGGACTGATCACAGATACGCAGTATTTT
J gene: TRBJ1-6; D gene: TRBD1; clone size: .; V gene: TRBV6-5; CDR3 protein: CASKGQGYNSPLHF; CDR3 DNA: TGTGCCAGCAAGGGACAGGGGTATAATTCACCCCTCCACTTT
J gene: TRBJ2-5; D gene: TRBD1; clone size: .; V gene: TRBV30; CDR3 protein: CAWRTEGAQGQETQYF; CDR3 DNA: TGTGCCTGGAGGACTGAGGGGGCGCAGGGTCAAGAGACCCAGTACTTC
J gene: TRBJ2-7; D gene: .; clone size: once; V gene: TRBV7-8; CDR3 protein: CASSLVVIRGALSYEQYF; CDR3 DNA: TGTGCCAGCAGCTTAGTTGTTATTCGGGGTGCCCTATCCTACGAGCAGTACTTC
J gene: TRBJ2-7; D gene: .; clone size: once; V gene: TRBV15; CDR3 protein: CATSRVTGQYEQYF; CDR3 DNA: TGTGCCACCAGCAGAGTAACCGGACAGTACGAGCAGTACTTC
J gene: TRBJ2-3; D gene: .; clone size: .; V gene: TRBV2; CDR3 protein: CATNRVSTDTQYF; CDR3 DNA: TGTGCCACAAACAGGGTTAGCACAGATACGCAGTATTTT
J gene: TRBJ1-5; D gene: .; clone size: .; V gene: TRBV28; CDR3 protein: CASSAGNVPQHF; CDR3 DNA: TGTGCCAGCAGTGCCGGTAACGTTCCCCAGCATTTT
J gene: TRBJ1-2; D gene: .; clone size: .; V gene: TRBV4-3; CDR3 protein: CASSHLTGYGYTF; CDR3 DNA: TGCGCCAGCAGCCACCTGACAGGCTATGGCTACACCTTC
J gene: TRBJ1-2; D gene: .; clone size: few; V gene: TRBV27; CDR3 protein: CASSLYRGQPTSFYGYTF; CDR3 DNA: TGTGCCAGCAGTTTATACCGCGGACAGCCGACCTCCTTCTATGGCTACACCTTC
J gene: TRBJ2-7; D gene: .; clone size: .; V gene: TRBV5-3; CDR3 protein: CARSSPSGTGTYEQYF; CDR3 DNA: TGTGCCAGAAGCTCCCCCTCCGGGACTGGTACCTACGAGCAGTACTTC
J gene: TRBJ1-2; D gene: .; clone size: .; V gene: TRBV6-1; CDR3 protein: CASSDPGTGYTF; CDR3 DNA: TGTGCCAGCAGTGACCCCGGGACAGGCTACACCTTC
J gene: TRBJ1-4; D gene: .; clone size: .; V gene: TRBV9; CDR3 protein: CASSVGAREDKLFF; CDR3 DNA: TGTGCCAGCAGCGTAGGCGCCAGGGAGGACAAACTGTTTTTT
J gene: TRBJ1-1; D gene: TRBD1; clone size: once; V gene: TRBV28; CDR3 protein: CASSLRTGGGTEAFF; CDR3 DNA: TGTGCCAGCAGTTTACGGACAGGGGGGGGCACTGAAGCTTTCTTT
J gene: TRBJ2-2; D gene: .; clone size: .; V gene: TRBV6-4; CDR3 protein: CASSPEGGTGELFF; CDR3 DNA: TGTGCCAGCAGTCCGGAGGGAGGCACCGGGGAGCTGTTTTTT
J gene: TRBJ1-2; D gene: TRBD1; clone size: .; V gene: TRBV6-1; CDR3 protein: CASSEIRDRPYGYTF; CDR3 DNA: TGTGCCAGCAGTGAAATTAGGGACAGGCCTTATGGCTACACCTTC
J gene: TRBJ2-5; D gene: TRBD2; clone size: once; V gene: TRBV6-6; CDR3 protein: CASSTGLAGGETQYF; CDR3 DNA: TGTGCCAGCAGTACGGGACTAGCGGGAGGAGAGACCCAGTACTTC
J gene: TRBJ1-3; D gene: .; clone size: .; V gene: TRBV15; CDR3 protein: CATSREGGIAGNTIYF; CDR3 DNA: TGTGCCACCAGCAGAGAGGGGGGTATTGCTGGAAACACCATATATTTT
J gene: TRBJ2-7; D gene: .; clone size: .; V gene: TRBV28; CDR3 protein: CASSTQLYEQYF; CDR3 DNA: TGTGCCAGCAGTACCCAGTTATACGAGCAGTACTTC
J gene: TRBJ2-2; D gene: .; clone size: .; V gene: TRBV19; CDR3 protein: CASSIDGRLNTGELFF; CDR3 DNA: TGTGCCAGTAGTATAGATGGGAGGCTGAACACCGGGGAGCTGTTTTTT
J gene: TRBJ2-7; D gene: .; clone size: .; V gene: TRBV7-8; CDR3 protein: CASSLVTYEQYF; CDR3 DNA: TGTGCCAGCAGCTTAGTTACCTACGAGCAGTACTTC
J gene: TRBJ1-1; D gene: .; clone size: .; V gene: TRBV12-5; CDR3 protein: CASGLVGRVGGPTEAFF; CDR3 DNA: TGTGCTAGTGGTTTGGTCGGGAGGGTGGGGGGTCCCACTGAAGCTTTCTTT
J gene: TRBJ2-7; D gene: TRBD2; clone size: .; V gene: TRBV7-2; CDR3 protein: CASSFVGGFIGSEQYF; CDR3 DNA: TGTGCCAGCAGCTTCGTCGGGGGGTTCATAGGGTCCGAGCAGTACTTC
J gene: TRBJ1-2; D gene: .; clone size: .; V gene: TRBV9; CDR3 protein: CASSVEQGRDGYTF; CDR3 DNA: TGTGCCAGCAGCGTAGAGCAGGGTAGGGATGGCTACACCTTC
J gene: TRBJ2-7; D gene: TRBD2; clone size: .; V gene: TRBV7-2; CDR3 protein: CASSFSGGAGEQYF; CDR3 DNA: TGTGCCAGCAGCTTTAGCGGGGGGGCTGGCGAGCAGTACTTC
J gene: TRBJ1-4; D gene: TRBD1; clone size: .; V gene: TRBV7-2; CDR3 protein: CASSLVFWGTGGEKLFF; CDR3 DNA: TGTGCCAGCAGCTTAGTTTTTTGGGGGACAGGGGGTGAAAAACTGTTTTTT
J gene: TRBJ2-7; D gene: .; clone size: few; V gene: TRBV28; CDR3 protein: CASSLSDRSTYEQYF; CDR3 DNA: TGTGCCAGCAGTTTGAGCGACAGATCTACCTACGAGCAGTACTTC
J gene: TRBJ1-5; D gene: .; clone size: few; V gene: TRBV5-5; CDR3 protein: CASSFGQSIGNQPQHF; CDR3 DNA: TGTGCCAGCAGCTTCGGACAGTCGATAGGCAATCAGCCCCAGCATTTT
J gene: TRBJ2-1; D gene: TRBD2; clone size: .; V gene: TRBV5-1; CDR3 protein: CASSLGLANNEQFF; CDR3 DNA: TGCGCCAGCAGCTTGGGACTAGCGAACAATGAGCAGTTCTTC
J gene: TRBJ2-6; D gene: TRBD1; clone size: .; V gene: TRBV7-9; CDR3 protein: CASSPGQGRSGANVLTF; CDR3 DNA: TGTGCCAGCAGCCCCGGACAGGGGCGGTCTGGGGCCAACGTCCTGACTTTC
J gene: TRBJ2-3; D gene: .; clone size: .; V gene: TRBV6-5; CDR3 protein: CASSYDSQTLKYF; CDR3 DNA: TGTGCCAGCAGTTATGACAGTCAGACCCTCAAGTATTTT
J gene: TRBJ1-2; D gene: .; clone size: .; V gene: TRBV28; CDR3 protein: CASFNLYTGLGGWGYTF; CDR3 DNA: TGTGCCAGCTTCAACCTTTATACAGGACTGGGAGGATGGGGCTACACCTTC
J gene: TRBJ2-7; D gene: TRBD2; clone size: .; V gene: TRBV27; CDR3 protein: CASSAPFGLAGGGEQYF; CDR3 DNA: TGTGCCAGCAGTGCGCCTTTTGGACTAGCGGGAGGAGGGGAGCAGTACTTC
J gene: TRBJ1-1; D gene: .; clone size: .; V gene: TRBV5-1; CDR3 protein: CASSTDTNTEAFF; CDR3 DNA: TGCGCCAGCAGCACGGACACGAACACTGAAGCTTTCTTT
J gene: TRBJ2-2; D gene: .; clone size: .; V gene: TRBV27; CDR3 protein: CASSRGFGELFF; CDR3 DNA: TGTGCCAGCAGTCGTGGCTTCGGGGAGCTGTTTTTT
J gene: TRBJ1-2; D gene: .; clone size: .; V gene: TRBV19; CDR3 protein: CASSIVHVGDYGYTF; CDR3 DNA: TGTGCCAGTAGTATAGTACACGTTGGAGACTATGGCTACACCTTC
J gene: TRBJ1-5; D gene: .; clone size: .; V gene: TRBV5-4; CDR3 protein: CASSSGGGSRAEPQHF; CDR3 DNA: TGTGCCAGCAGTTCGGGGGGCGGCTCGCGGGCCGAGCCCCAGCATTTT
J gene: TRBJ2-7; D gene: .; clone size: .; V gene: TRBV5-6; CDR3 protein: CASSLSSYEQYF; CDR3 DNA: TGTGCCAGCAGCTTGAGTAGTTACGAGCAGTACTTC
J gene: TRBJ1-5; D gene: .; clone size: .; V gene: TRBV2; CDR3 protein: CASSEARGSDQPQHF; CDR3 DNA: TGTGCCAGCAGTGAAGCCAGGGGAAGTGATCAGCCCCAGCATTTT
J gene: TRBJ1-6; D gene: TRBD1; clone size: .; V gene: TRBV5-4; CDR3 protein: CASSFGGTGDSPLHF; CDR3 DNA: TGTGCCAGCAGCTTTGGTGGGACAGGGGATTCACCCCTCCACTTT
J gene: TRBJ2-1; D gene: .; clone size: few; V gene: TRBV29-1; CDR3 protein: CSVEFSRDSDYNEQFF; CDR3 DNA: TGCAGCGTTGAATTTTCCAGGGATTCTGACTACAATGAGCAGTTCTTC
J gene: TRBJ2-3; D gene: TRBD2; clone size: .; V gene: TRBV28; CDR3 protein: CASSRGLAGDTQYF; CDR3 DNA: TGTGCCAGCAGTCGAGGGCTAGCGGGCGATACGCAGTATTTT
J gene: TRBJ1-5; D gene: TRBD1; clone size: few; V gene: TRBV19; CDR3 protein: CASSITDRGSYQPQHF; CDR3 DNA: TGTGCCAGTAGTATAACCGACAGGGGGTCGTATCAGCCCCAGCATTTT